This T cell receptor beta chain originates from a study of T cell repertoires in ileal Crohn's disease. Produced via immunoSEQ multiplex PCR; TCRdb's table is partial and in-frame only. The sample has more than 9,000 clones, roughly four fifths seen once. Trimming at V came to 6 bases and at J to 2 bases, leaving 7 bases not matched to a gene. This CDR3 region has 15 residues. Per the germline V gene, CDR1 is SGHNT and CDR2 is YYREEE (reference sequence). The sample was ileal tissue. This clonotype originated in an adult with Crohn's disease. The chain has TRBV5-4 and TRBJ2-2, with 7 bases aligning to TRBD1. CDR3 protein: CASNRGQANTGELFF. CDR3 sequence (DNA): TGTGCCAGCAACAGAGGACAGGCCAACACCGGGGAGCTGTTTTTT.